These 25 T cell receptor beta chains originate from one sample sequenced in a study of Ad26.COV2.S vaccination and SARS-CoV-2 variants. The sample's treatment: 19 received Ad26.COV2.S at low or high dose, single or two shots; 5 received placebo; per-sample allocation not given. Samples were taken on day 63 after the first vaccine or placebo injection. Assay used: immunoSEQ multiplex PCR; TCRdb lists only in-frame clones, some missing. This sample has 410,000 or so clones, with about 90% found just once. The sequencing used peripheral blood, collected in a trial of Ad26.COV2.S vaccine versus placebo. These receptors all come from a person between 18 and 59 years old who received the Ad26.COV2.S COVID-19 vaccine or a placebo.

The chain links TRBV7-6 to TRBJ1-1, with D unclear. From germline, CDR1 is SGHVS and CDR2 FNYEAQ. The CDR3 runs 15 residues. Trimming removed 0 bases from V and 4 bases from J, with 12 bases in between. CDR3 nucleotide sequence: TGTGCCAGCAGCTTAGCTGGGTTTGATAGCACTGAAGCTTTCTTT. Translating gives CASSLAGFDSTEAFF.

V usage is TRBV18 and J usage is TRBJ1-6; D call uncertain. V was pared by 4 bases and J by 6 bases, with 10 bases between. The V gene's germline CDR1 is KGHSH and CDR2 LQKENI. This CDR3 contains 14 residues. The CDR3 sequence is CASSQGPLNSPLHF. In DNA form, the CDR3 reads TGTGCCAGCTCACAGGGTCCGCTTAATTCACCCCTCCACTTT.

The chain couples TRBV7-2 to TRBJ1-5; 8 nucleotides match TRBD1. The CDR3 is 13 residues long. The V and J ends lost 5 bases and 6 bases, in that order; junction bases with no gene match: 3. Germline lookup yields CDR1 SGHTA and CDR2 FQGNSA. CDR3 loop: CASSMTGVQPQHF. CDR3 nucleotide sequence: TGTGCCAGCAGCATGACAGGGGTTCAGCCCCAGCATTTT.

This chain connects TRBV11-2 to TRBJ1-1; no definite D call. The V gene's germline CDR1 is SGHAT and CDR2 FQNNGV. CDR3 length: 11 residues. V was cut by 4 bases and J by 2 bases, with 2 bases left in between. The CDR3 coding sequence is TGTGCCAGCAGCTCCAACACTGAAGCTTTCTTT. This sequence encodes CASSSNTEAFF.

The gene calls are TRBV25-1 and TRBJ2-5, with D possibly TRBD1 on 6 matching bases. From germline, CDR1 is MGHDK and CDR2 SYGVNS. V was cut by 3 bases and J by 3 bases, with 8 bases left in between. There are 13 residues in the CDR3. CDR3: CASSERTEETQYF. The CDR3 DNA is TGTGCCAGCAGTGAGCGGACAGAAGAGACCCAGTACTTC.

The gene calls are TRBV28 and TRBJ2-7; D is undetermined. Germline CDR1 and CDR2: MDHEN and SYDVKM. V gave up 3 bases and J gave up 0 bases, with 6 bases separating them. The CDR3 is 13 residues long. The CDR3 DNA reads TGTGCCAGCAGTTTTCCTAGCTCCTACGAGCAGTACTTC. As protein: CASSFPSSYEQYF. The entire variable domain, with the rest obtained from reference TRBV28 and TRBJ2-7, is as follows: DVKVTQSSRYLVKRTGEKVFLECVQDMDHENMFWYRQDPGLGLRLIYFSYDVKMKEKGDIPEGYSVSREKKERFSLILESASTNQTSMYLCASSFPSSYEQYFGPGTRLTVT.

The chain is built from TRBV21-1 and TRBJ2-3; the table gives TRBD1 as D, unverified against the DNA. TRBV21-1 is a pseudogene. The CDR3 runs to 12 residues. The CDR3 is CAPQGDGDTQYF. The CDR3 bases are TGTGCCCCACAGGGGGATGGGGATACGCAGTATTTT.

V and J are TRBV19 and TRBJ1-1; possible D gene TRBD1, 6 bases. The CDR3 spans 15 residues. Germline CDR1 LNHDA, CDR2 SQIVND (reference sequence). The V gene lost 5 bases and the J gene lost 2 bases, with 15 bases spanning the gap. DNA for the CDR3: TGTGCCAGTAGTTCGCTAAGGGGGGGTAACACTGAAGCTTTCTTT. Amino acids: CASSSLRGGNTEAFF.

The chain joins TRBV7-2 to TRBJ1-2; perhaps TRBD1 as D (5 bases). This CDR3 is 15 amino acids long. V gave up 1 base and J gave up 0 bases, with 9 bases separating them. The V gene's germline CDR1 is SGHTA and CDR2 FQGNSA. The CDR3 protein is CASSLGGVTNYGYTF. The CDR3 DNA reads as TGTGCCAGCAGCTTAGGGGGGGTTACTAACTATGGCTACACCTTC.

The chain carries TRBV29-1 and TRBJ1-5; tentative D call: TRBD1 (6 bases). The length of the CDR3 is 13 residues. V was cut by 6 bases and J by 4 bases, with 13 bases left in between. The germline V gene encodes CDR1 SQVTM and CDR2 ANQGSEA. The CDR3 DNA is TGCAGCGTAGTGACAGGAGCAAATCAGCCCCAGCATTTT. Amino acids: CSVVTGANQPQHF.

CDR3 bases: TGTGCCAGTAGTACCCCTTTCCTGGGCACTGAAGCTTTCTTT. Protein product: CASSTPFLGTEAFF. The V and J genes are TRBV19 and TRBJ1-1; no clear D gene. Germline assignment: CDR1 LNHDA and CDR2 SQIVND (reference sequence). The CDR3 runs to 14 residues. The V gene lost 4 bases and the J gene lost 4 bases, with 13 bases spanning the gap.

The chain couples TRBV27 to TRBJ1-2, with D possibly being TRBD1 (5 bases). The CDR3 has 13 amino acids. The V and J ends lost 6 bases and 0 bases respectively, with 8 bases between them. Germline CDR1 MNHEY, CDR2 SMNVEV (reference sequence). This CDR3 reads CASRLGANYGYTF. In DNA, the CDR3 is TGTGCCAGCAGGTTAGGGGCTAACTATGGCTACACCTTC.

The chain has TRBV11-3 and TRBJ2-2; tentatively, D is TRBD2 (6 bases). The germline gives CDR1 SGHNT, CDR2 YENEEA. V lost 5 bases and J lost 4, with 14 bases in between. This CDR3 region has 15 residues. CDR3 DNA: TGTGCCAGCAGCGGCCGGGACTCTCTCACCGGGGAGCTGTTTTTT. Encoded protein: CASSGRDSLTGELFF. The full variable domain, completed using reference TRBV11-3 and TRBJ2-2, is EAGVVQSPRYKIIEKKQPVAFWCNPISGHNTLYWYLQNLGQGPELLIRYENEEAVDDSQLPKDRFSAERLKGVDSTLKIQPAELGDSAVYLCASSGRDSLTGELFFGEGSRLTVL.

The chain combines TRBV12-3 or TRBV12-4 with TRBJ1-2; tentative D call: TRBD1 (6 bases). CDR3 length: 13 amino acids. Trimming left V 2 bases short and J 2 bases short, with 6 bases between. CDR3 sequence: CASSLTGNYGYTF. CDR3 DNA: TGTGCCAGCAGTTTAACAGGGAACTATGGCTACACCTTC.

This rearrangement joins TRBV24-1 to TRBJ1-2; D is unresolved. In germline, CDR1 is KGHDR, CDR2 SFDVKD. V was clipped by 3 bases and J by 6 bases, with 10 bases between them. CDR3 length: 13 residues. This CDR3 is CATSDRWRNGYTF. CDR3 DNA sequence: TGTGCCACCAGTGATAGGTGGAGGAATGGCTACACCTTC.

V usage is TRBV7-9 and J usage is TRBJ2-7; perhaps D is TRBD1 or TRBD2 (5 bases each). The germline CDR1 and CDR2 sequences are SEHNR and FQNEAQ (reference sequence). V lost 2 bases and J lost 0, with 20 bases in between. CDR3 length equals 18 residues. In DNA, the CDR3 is TGTGCCAGCAGCTTACTCCGGGCCCGGGACGTGAGCTCCTACGAGCAGTACTTC. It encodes CASSLLRARDVSSYEQYF.

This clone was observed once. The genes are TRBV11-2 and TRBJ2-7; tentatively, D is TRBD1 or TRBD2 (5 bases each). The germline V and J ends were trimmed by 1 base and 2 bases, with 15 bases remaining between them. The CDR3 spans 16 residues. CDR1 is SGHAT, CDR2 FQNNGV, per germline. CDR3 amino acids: CASSLGGTQFTYEQYF. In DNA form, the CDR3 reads TGTGCCAGCAGCTTAGGTGGGACCCAATTCACCTACGAGCAGTACTTC.

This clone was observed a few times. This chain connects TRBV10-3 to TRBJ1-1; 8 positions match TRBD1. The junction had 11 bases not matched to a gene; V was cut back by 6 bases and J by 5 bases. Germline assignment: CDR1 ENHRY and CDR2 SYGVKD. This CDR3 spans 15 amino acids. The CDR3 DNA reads TGTGCCATCAGCCAAAAACAGGGGGTGGGAACTGAAGCTTTCTTT. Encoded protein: CAISQKQGVGTEAFF.

CDR3 bases: TGTGCCAGCAGTGAGCACAGGGCGGTTAGTCAGCCCCAGCATTTT. Translating it yields CASSEHRAVSQPQHF. V and J are TRBV2 and TRBJ1-5; TRBD1 might be the D (6 bases). Germline V gene lookup returns CDR1 SNHLY and CDR2 FYNNEI. This CDR3 has 15 amino acids. V shed 3 bases and J shed 6 bases, with 15 bases lying between them.

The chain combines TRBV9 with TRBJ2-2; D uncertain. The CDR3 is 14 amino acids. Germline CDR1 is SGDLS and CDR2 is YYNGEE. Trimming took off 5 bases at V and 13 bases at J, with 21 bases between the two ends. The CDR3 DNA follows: TGTGCCAGCAGTATAGAGGTAGACGCGGCTGGGCTGTTTTTT. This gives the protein CASSIEVDAAGLFF.

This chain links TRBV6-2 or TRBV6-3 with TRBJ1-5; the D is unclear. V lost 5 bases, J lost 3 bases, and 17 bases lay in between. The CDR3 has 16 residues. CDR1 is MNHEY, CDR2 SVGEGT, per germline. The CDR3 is CASSRHFVQPNQPQHF. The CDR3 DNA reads TGTGCCAGCAGTCGACATTTCGTGCAGCCCAATCAGCCCCAGCATTTT.

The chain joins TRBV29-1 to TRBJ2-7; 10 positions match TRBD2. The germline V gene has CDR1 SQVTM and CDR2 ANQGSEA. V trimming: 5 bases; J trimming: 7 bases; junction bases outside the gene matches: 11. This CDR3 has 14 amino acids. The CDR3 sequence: CSVLSVLAGEEQYF. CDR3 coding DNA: TGCAGCGTTCTCTCGGTTCTAGCGGGGGAAGAGCAGTACTTC.

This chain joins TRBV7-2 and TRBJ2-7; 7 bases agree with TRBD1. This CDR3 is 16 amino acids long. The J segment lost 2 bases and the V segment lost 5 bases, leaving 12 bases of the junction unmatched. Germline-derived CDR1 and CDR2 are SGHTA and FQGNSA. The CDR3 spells CASSPLSTGWTYEQYF. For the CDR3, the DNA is TGTGCCAGCAGCCCACTTTCGACAGGGTGGACCTACGAGCAGTACTTC. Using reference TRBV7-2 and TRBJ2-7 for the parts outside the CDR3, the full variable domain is GAGVSQSPSNKVTEKGKDVELRCDPISGHTALYWYRQSLGQGLEFLIYFQGNSAPDKSGLPSDRFSAERTGGSVSTLTIQRTQQEDSAVYLCASSPLSTGWTYEQYFGPGTRLTVT.

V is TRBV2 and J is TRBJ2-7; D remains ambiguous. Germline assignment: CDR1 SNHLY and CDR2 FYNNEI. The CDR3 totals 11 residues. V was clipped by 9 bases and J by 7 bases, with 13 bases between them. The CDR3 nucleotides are TGTGCCAGTCACTCCATGTGGGAGCAGTACTTC. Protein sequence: CASHSMWEQYF. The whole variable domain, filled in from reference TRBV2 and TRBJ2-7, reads EPEVTQTPSHQVTQMGQEVILRCVPISNHLYFYWYRQILGQKVEFLVSFYNNEISEKSEIFDDQFSVERPDGSNFTLKIRSTKLEDSAMYFCASHSMWEQYFGPGTRLTVT.

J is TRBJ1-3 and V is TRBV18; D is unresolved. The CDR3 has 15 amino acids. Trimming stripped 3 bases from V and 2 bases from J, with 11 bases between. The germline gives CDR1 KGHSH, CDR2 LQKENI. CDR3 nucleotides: TGTGCCAGCTCACCGTCTTCTGCGACTGGAAACACCATATATTTT. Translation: CASSPSSATGNTIYF.